The next 5 T cell receptor beta chains were all read from a single sample in a study of T cell repertoires in cytomegalovirus infection. TCRdb reprocessed the reads via MiXCR and lists one record per CDR3 protein. The table includes some 97,000 distinct CDR3 sequences, around a quarter detected once. The sequenced sample consisted of CD8+ T cells from PBMCs. These receptors all stem from a human donor in good health (CMV status not recorded). Some clones in this sample may be carry-over from other donors' samples.

This clonotype was detected a few times. The gene calls are TRBV11-2 and TRBJ2-1, with D possibly being TRBD1 (6 bases). Germline V gives CDR1 SGHAT, CDR2 FQNNGV. The ends were cut back, 5 bases at V and 7 bases at J, with 30 bases in the middle. The CDR3 sequence is 19 residues long. The CDR3 coding sequence is TGTGCCAGCAGCCTCCTCAAAGGGCACGGGACACATGGGGATAATGAGCAGTTCTTC. Protein sequence: CASSLLKGHGTHGDNEQFF.

The CDR3 is CASRAGPNEQFF. In DNA form, the CDR3 reads TGTGCCAGCAGAGCCGGCCCCAATGAGCAGTTCTTC. The chain is built from TRBV2 and TRBJ2-1; no definite D call. The CDR3 loop spans 12 amino acids. The germline V and J ends were trimmed by 6 bases and 6 bases, with 9 bases remaining between them. From germline, CDR1 is SNHLY and CDR2 FYNNEI.

With regard to this clonotype: One end of the junction varies from germline; a read error may be responsible. The chain carries TRBV5-1 and TRBJ2-3; D gene unclear. CDR1 SGHRS and CDR2 YFSETQ come from the germline V gene. CDR3 length equals 14 residues. CDR3 in amino acids: CASSLGYVRVKQYF. In DNA form, the CDR3 reads TGCGCCAGCAGTTTGGGTTATGTAAGGGTGAAGCAGTATTTT. Full variable domain (missing parts from reference TRBV5-1 and TRBJ2-3): KAGVTQTPRYLIKTRGQQVTLSCSPISGHRSVSWYQQTPGQGLQFLFEYFSETQRNKGNFPGRFSGRQFSNSRSEMNVSTLELGDSALYLCASSLGYVRVKQYFGPGTRLTVL.

The gene calls are TRBV11-2 and TRBJ2-5; D is uncertain. Trimming removed 6 bases from V and 5 bases from J, with 10 bases in between. The germline V gene encodes CDR1 SGHAT and CDR2 FQNNGV. The CDR3 has 12 residues. The CDR3 region has the DNA TGTGCCAGCAGATACCTCGGGGAGACCCAGTACTTC. Its translation is CASRYLGETQYF.

The gene calls are TRBV11-3 and TRBJ2-2; tentative D call: TRBD1 (5 bases). CDR3 length: 12 residues. V was trimmed by 5 bases and J by 7 bases, leaving 8 bases between them. The germline V gene encodes CDR1 SGHNT and CDR2 YENEEA. CDR3 sequence (DNA): TGTGCCAGCAGCCACACAGGCGGGGAGCTGTTTTTT. Protein sequence: CASSHTGGELFF. Full variable domain (remainder filled in from reference TRBV11-3 and TRBJ2-2): EAGVVQSPRYKIIEKKQPVAFWCNPISGHNTLYWYLQNLGQGPELLIRYENEEAVDDSQLPKDRFSAERLKGVDSTLKIQPAELGDSAVYLCASSHTGGELFFGEGSRLTVL.